This TCR beta chain originates from a study of chemoradiotherapy in HPV16-positive cancers. Assay: immunoSEQ multiplex PCR; the TCRdb copy retains only in-frame clones and omits some. Of some 4,100 clones in the sample, just under 75% were seen once. The study, taken as a whole, reports: HPV-specific T cells were functionally defined from only two HPV16-positive patients. For HPV16-positive patients, expanding HPV-responsive T cells associated with longer recurrence-free survival. Non-HPV-specific T cells did not expand in tumors during treatment, whereas candidate HPV-specific clones and E7-related motifs did.

V shed 7 bases and J 3 bases; nucleotides not matched to a gene: 5. The CDR3 loop spans 13 amino acids. Looked up from germline, CDR1 is MDHEN and CDR2 is SYDVKM. Repertoires were sampled repeatedly during chemoradiotherapy. In regard to this clone: The antigen is unknown.

The TCR comes from a human donor with HPV-associated anogenital cancer. The input for sequencing was tumor tissue, taken from a patient who underwent chemoradiotherapy. The chain has TRBV28 and TRBJ2-7; 8 bases are shared with TRBD2. The CDR3: CASIGTSNYEQYF. In DNA, the CDR3 is TGTGCCAGCATTGGGACTAGTAACTACGAGCAGTACTTC.